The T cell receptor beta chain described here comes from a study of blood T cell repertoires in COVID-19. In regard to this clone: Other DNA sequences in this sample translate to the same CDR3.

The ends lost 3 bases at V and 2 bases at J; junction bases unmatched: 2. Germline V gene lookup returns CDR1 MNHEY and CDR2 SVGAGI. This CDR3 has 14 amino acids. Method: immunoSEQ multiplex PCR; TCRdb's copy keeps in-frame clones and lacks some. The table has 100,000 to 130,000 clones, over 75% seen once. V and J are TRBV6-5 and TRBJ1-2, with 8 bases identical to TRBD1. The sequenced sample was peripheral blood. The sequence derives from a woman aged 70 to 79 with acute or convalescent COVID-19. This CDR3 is CASSYRTGNYGYTF. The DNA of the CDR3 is TGTGCCAGCAGTTATCGGACAGGGAACTATGGCTACACCTTC.